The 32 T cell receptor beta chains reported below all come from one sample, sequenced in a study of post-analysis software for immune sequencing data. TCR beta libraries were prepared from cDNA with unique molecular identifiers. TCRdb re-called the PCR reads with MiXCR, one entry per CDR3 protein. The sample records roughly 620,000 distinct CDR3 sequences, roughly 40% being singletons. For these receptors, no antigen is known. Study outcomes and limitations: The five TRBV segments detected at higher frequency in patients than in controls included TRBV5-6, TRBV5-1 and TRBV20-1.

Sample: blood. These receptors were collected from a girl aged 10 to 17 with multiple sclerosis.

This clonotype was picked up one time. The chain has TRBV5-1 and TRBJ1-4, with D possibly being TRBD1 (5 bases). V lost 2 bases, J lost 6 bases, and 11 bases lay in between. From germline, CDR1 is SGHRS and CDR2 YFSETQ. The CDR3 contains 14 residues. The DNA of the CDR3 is TGCGCCAGCAGCTTAAGGACAAGAGATGAAAAACTGTTTTTT. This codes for CASSLRTRDEKLFF.

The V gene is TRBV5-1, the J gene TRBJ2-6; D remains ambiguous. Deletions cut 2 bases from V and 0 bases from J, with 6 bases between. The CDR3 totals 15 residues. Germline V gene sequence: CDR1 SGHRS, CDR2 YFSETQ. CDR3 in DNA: TGCGCCAGCAGCTTAATCGTCTCTGGGGCCAACGTCCTGACTTTC. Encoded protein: CASSLIVSGANVLTF.

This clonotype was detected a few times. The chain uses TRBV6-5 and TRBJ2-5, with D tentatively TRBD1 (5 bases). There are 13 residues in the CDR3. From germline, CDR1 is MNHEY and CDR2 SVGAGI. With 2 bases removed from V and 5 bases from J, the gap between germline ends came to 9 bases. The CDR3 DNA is TGTGCCAGCAGTTACGGGGCCTGGGAGACCCAGTACTTC. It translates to CASSYGAWETQYF.

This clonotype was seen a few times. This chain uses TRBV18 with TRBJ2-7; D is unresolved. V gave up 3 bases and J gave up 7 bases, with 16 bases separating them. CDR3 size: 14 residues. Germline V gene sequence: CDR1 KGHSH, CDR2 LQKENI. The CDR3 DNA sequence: TGTGCCAGCTCACCTATGGACCGGGTGGTTGAGCAGTACTTC. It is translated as CASSPMDRVVEQYF.

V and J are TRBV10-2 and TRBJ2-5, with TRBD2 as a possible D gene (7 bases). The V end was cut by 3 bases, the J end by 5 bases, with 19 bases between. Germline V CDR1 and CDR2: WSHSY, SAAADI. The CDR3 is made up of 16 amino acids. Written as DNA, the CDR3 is TGCGCCAGCAGTGAAATGAAATGGGGGGGCAAGGAGACCCAGTACTTC. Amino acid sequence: CASSEMKWGGKETQYF.

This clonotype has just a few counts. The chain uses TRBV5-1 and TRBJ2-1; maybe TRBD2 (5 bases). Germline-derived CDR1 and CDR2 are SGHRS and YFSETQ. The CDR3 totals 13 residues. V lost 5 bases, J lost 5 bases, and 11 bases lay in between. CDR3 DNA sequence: TGCGCCAGCAGGTATGGAGGCAACAATGAGCAGTTCTTC. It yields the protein CASRYGGNNEQFF.

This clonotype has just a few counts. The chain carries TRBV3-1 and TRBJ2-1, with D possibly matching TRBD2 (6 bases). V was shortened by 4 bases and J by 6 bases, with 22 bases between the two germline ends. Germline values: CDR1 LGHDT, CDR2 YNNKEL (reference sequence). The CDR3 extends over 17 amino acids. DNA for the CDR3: TGTGCCAGCAGCCCCAAGTATCGCGGGATACGTGGCAATGAGCAGTTCTTC. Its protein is CASSPKYRGIRGNEQFF.

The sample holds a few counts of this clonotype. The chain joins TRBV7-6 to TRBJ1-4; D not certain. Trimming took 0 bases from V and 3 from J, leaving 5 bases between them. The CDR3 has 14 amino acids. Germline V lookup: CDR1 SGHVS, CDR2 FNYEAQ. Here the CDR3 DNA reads TGTGCCAGCAGCTTAGCCTATGCTAATGAAAAACTGTTTTTT. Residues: CASSLAYANEKLFF.

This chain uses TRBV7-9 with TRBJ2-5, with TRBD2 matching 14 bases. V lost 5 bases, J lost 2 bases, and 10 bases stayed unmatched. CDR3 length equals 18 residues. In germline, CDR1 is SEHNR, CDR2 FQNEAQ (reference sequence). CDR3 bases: TGTGCCAGCAGCACCCCGGGACTAGCGGGGGTCCAACAAGAGACCCAGTACTTC. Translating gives CASSTPGLAGVQQETQYF.

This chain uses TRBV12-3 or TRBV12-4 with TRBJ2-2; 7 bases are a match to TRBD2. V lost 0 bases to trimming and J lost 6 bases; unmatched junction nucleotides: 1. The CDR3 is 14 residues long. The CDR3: CASSLAAGSGELFF. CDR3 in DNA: TGTGCCAGCAGTTTAGCAGCGGGGTCCGGGGAGCTGTTTTTT.

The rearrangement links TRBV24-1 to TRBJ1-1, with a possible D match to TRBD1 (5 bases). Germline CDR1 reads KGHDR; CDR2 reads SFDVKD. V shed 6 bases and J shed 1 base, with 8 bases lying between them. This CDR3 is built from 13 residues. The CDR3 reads CATSLRENTEAFF. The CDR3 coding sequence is TGTGCCACCAGTCTCAGGGAGAACACTGAAGCTTTCTTT.

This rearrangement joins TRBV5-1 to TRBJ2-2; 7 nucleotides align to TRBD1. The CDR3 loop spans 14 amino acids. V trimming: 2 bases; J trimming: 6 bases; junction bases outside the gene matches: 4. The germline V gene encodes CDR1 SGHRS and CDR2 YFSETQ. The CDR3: CASSFIQGSGELFF. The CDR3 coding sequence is TGCGCCAGCAGCTTTATACAGGGGTCCGGGGAGCTGTTTTTT. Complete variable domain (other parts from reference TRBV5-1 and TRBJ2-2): KAGVTQTPRYLIKTRGQQVTLSCSPISGHRSVSWYQQTPGQGLQFLFEYFSETQRNKGNFPGRFSGRQFSNSRSEMNVSTLELGDSALYLCASSFIQGSGELFFGEGSRLTVL.

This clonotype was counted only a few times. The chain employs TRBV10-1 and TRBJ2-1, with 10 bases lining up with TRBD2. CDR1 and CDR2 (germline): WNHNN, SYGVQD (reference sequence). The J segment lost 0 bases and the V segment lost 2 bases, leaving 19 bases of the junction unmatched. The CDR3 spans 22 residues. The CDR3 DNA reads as TGCGCCAGCAGTGAGCGGAGACTAGCGGGCCCGGGGCCCCACCCCTCCTACAATGAGCAGTTCTTC. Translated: CASSERRLAGPGPHPSYNEQFF.

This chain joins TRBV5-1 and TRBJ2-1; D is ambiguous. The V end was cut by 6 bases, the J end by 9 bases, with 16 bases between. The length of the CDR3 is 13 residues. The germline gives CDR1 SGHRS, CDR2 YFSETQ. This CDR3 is CASNLVPVGEQFF. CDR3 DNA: TGCGCCAGCAACTTAGTACCCGTCGGTGAGCAGTTCTTC.

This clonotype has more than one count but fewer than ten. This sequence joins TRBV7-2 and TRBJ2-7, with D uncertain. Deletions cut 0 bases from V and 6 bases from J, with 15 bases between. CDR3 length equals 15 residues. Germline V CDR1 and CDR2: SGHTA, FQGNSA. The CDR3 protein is CASSLAPPSVAEQYF. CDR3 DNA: TGTGCCAGCAGCTTAGCCCCCCCCTCGGTGGCCGAGCAGTACTTC.

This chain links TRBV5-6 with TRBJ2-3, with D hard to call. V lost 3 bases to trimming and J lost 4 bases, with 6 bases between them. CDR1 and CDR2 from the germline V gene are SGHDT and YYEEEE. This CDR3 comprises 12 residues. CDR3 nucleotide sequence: TGTGCCAGCAGCTCTTTCGCAGATACGCAGTATTTT. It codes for CASSSFADTQYF.

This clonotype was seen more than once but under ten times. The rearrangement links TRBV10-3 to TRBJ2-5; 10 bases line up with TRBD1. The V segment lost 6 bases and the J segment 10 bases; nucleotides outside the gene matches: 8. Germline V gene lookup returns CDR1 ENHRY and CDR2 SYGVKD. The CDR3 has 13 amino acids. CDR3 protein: CAISDGQGGFQYF. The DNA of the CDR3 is TGTGCCATCAGCGATGGACAGGGGGGCTTCCAGTACTTC.

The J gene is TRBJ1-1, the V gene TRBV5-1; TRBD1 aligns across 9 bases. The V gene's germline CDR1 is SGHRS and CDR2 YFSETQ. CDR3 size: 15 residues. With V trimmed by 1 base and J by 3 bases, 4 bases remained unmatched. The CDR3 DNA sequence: TGCGCCAGCAGCTTGAGGGACAGGGCGGACACTGAAGCTTTCTTT. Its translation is CASSLRDRADTEAFF.

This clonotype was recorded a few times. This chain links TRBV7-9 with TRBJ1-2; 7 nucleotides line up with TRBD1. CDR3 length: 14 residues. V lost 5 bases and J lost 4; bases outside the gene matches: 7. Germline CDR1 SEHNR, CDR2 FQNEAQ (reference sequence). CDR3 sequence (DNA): TGTGCCAGCAGCGACAGGGACCTAGGCTATGGCTACACCTTC. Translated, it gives CASSDRDLGYGYTF.

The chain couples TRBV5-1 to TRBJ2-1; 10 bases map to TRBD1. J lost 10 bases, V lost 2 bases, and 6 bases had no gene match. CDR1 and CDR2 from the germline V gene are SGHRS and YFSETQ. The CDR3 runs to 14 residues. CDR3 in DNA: TGCGCCAGCAGCTTCCCGGGACAGGGGTTGGAGCAGTTCTTC. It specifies CASSFPGQGLEQFF.

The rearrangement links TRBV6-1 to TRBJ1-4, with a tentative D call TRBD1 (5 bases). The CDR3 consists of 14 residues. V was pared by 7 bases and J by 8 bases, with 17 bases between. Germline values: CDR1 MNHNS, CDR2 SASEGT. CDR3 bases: TGTGCCAGCAAAAATCAGGGAATTGGGGAAAAACTGTTTTTT. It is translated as CASKNQGIGEKLFF.

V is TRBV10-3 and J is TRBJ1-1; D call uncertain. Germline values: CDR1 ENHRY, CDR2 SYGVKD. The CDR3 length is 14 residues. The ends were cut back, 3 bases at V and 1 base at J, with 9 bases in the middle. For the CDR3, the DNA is TGTGCCATCAGTGATTCGGGAAAGAACACTGAAGCTTTCTTT. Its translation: CAISDSGKNTEAFF.

This chain's CDR3 is CASSHPFGNEQFF. The CDR3 nucleotides are TGTGCCAGCAGCCACCCGTTCGGGAATGAGCAGTTCTTC. The chain carries TRBV7-2 and TRBJ2-1; no definite D call. Germline CDR1 and CDR2: SGHTA and FQGNSA. This CDR3 has 13 residues. V was trimmed by 5 bases and J by 7 bases, leaving 12 bases between them.

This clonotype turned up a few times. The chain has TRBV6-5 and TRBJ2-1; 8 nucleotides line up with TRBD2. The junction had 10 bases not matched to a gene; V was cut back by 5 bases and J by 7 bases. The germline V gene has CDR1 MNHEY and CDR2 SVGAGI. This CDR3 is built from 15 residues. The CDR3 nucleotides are TGTGCCAGCAGTCCGGTGGCGGGGGGCAGGAATGAGCAGTTCTTC. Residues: CASSPVAGGRNEQFF.

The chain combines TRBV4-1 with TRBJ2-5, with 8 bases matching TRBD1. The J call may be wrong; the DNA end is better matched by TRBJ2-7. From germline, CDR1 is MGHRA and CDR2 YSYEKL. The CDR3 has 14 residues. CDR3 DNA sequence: TGCGCCAGCAGTTACGACAGGGGTTCGGGCGAGCAGTACTTC. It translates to CASSYDRGSGEQYF.

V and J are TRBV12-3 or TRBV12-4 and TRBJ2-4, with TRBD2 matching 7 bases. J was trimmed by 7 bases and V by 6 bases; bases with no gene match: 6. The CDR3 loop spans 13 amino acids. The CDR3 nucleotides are TGTGCCAGCAGCCGAACTAGCGCGAACATTCAGTACTTC. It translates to CASSRTSANIQYF.

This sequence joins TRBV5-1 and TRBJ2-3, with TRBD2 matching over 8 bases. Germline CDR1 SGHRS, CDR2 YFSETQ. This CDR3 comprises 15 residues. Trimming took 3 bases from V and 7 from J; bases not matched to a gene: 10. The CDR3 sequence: CASSWSGGRWYTQYF. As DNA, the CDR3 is TGCGCCAGCAGCTGGTCAGGCGGGAGGTGGTATACGCAGTATTTT.

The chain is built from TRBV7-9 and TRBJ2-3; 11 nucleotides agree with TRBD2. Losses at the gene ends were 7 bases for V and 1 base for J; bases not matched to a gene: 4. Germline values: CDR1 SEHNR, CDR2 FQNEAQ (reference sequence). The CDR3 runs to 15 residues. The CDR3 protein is CASTMTSGGTDTQYF. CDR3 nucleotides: TGTGCCAGCACCATGACTAGCGGGGGCACAGATACGCAGTATTTT.

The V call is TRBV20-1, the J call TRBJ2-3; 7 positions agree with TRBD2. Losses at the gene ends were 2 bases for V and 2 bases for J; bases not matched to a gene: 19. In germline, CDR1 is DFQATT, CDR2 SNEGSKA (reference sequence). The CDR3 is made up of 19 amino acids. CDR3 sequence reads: CSARNIERGEIYPTDTQYF. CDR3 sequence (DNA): TGCAGTGCTAGAAACATCGAGCGGGGAGAAATATACCCCACAGATACGCAGTATTTT.

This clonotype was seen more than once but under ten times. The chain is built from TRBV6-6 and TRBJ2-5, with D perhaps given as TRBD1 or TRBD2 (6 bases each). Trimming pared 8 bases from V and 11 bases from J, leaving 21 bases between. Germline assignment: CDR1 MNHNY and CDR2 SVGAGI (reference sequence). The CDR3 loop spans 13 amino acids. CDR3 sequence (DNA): TGTGCCAGCCTCGGTGGGGGCGGTCGGGAGCAGTACTTC. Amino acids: CASLGGGGREQYF.

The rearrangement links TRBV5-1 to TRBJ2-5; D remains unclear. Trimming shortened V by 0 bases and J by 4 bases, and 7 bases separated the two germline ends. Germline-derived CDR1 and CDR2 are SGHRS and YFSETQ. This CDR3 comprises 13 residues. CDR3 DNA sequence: TGCGCCAGCAGCTTGGAATCCCGAGAGACCCAGTACTTC. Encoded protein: CASSLESRETQYF.

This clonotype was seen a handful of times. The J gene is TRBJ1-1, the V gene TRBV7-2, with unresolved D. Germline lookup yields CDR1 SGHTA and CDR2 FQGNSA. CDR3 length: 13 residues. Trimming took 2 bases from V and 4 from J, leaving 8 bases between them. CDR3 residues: CASSLLSSTEAFF. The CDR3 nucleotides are TGTGCCAGCAGCTTATTGTCTTCCACTGAAGCTTTCTTT.